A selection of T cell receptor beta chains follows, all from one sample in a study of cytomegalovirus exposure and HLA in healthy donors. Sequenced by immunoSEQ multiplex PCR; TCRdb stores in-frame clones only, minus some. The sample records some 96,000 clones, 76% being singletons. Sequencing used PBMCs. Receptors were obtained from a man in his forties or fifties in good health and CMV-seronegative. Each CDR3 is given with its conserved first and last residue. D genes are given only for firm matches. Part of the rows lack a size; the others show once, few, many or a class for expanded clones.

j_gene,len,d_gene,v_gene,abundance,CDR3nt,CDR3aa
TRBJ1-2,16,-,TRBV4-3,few,TGCGCCAGCAGCCAGGGTGGTTTGGGGGGGTACTATGGCTACACCTTC,CASSQGGLGGYYGYTF
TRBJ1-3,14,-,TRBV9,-,TGTGCCAGCAGCGTGTCCCGCTCTGGAAACACCATATATTTT,CASSVSRSGNTIYF
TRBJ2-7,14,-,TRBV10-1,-,TGCGCCAGCAGTGAAACCGGGAGAAGCTACGAGCAGTACTTC,CASSETGRSYEQYF
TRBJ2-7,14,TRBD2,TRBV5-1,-,TGCGCCAGCAGGGAGGGGACTAGCTCCTACGAGCAGTACTTC,CASREGTSSYEQYF
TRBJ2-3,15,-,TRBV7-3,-,TGTGCCAGCAGCCCAGACGGGGGACTCACAGATACGCAGTATTTT,CASSPDGGLTDTQYF
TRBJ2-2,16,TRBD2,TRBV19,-,TGTGCCAGTAGACCGAGGGAGCGGGGGAACACCGGGGAGCTGTTTTTT,CASRPRERGNTGELFF
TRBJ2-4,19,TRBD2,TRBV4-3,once,TGCGCCAGCAGCCAAGAAGTTCAACTAGCGGGAGCCCACAAAAACATTCAGTACTTC,CASSQEVQLAGAHKNIQYF
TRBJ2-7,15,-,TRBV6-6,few,TGTGCCAGCAGTTACGAACAGGGATTCGGCTACGAGCAGTACTTC,CASSYEQGFGYEQYF
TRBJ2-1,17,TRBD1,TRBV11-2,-,TGTGCCAGCAGCTTAGATTTGAGGGGCCAGGGGGCACATGAGCAGTTCTTC,CASSLDLRGQGAHEQFF
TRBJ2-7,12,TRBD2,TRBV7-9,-,TGTGCCGGTCAGCGGGAGCACGACGAGCAGTACTTC,CAGQREHDEQYF
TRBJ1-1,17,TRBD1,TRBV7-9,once,TGTGCCAGCAGCTTTTATGGACAGGGACTGAAGAACACTGAAGCTTTCTTT,CASSFYGQGLKNTEAFF
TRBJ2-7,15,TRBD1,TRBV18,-,TGTGCCAGCTCACTCACCGGGACAGGGATCTACGAGCAGTACTTC,CASSLTGTGIYEQYF
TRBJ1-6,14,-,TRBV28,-,TGTGCCAGCAGTAATAGCTCCTATAATTCACCCCTCCACTTT,CASSNSSYNSPLHF
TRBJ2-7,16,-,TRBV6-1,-,TGTGCCAGCAGTGAAGTGCCAGCCGGGGGTGGGTACGAGCAGTACTTC,CASSEVPAGGGYEQYF
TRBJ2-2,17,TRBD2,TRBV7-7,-,TGTGCCAGCAGCCCCGGACTAGCGGGAGGGCAGGGCGGGGAGCTGTTTTTT,CASSPGLAGGQGGELFF
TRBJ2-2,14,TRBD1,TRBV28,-,TGTGCCAGCCGGCGGGACAGGCGGCCCGGGGAGCTGTTTTTT,CASRRDRRPGELFF
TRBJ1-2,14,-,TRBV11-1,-,TGTGCCAGCAGCTTAACGCCGGGGAACTATGGCTACACCTTC,CASSLTPGNYGYTF
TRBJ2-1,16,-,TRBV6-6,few,TGTGCCAGCAGCCTAGACAGGCCGAGCTCCTACAATGAGCAGTTCTTC,CASSLDRPSSYNEQFF
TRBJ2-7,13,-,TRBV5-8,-,TGTGCCAGCAGCCCTCAGGGGTCCTACGAGCAGTACTTC,CASSPQGSYEQYF
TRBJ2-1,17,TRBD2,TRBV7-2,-,TGTGCCAGCAGCCCGACGGTAGGGACTAGCGGGAGTAAGGAGCAGTTCTTC,CASSPTVGTSGSKEQFF
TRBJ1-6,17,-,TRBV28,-,TGTGCCAGCAGCCCCGGGGGTACGAGCTCCTATAATTCACCCCTCCACTTT,CASSPGGTSSYNSPLHF
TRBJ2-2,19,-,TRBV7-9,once,TGTGCCAGCAGCGCCAACATTGCCCTCTGGGACTCGAACACCGGGGAGCTGTTTTTT,CASSANIALWDSNTGELFF
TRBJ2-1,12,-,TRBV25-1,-,TGTGCCAGCAGTGAGGGCCTCAATGAGCAGTTCTTC,CASSEGLNEQFF
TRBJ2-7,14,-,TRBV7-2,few,TGTGCCAGCAGCTCGAGCGGGTTCTCCTACGAGCAGTACTTC,CASSSSGFSYEQYF
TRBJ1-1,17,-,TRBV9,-,TGTGCCAGCAGCCCGCTTCCGGGCGCAGGGCCGAACACTGAAGCTTTCTTT,CASSPLPGAGPNTEAFF